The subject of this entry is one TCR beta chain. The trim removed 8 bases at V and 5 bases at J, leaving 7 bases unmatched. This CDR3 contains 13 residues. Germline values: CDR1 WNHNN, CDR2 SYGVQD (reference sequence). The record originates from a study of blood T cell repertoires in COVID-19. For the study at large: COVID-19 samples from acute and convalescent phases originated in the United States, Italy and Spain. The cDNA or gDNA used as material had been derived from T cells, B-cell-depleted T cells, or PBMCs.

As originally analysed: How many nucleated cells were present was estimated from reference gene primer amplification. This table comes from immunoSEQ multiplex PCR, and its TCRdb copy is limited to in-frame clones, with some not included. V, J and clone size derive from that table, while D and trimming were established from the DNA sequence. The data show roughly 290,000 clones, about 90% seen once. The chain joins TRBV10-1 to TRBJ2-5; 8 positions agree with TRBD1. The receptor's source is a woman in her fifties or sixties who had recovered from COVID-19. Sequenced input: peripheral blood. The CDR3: CASSDRVGETQYF. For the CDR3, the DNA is TGCGCCAGCTCGGACAGGGTTGGTGAGACCCAGTACTTC.